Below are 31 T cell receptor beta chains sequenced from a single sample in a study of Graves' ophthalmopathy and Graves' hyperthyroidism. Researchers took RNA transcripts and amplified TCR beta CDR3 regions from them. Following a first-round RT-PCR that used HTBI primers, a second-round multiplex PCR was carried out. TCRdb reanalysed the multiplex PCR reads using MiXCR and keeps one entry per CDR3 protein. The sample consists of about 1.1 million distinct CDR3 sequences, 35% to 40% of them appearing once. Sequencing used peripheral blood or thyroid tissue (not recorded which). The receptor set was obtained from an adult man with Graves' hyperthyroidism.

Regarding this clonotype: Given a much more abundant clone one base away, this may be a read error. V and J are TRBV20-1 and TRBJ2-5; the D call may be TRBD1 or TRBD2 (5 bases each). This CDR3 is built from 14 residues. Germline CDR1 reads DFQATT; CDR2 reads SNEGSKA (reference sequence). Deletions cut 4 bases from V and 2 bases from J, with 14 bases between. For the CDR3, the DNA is TGCAGTGCTACCACCGGGACCACGCAAGAGACCCAGTACTTC. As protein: CSATTGTTQETQYF.

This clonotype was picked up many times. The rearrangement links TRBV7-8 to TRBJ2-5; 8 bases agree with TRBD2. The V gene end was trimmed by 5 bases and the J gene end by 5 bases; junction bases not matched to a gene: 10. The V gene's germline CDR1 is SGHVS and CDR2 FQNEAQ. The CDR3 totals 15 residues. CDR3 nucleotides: TGTGCCAGCAGCCGGAGTGGTAGCGGGGTCGAGACCCAGTACTTC. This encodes CASSRSGSGVETQYF. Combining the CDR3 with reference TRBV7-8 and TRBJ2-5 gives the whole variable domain GAGVSQSPRYKVAKRGQDVALRCDPISGHVSLFWYQQALGQGPEFLTYFQNEAQLDKSGLPSDRFFAERPEGSVSTLKIQRTQQEDSAVYLCASSRSGSGVETQYFGPGTRLLVL.

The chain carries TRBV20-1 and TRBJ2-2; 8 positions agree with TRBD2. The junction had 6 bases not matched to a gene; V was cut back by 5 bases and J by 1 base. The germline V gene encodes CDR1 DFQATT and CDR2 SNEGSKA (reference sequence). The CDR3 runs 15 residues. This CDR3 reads CSAGASGLNTGELFF. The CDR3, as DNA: TGCAGTGCTGGGGCTAGCGGGCTGAACACCGGGGAGCTGTTTTTT.

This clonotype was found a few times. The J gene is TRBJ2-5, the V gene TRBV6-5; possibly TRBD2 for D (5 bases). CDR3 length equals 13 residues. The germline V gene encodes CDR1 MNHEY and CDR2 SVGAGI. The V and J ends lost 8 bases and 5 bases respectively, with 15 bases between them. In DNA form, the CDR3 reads TGTGCCAGCTCAGACGGGATGGGTGAGACCCAGTACTTC. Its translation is CASSDGMGETQYF.

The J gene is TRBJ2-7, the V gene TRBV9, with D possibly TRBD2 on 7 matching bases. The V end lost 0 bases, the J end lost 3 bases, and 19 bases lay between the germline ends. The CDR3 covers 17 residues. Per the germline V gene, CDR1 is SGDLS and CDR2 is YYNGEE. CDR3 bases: TGTGCCAGCAGCGTAGCCGCGGGGGCTCTTGAGGACTACGAGCAGTACTTC. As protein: CASSVAAGALEDYEQYF. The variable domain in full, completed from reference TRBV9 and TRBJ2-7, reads DSGVTQTPKHLITATGQRVTLRCSPRSGDLSVYWYQQSLDQGLQFLIQYYNGEERAKGNILERFSAQQFPDLHSELNLSSLELGDSALYFCASSVAAGALEDYEQYFGPGTRLTVT.

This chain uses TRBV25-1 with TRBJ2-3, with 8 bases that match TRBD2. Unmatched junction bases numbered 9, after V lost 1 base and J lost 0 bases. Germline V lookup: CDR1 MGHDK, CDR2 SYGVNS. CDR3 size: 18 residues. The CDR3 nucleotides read TGTGCCAGCAGTGAATTAGAGACTAGCGTTACTAGCACAGATACGCAGTATTTT. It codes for CASSELETSVTSTDTQYF.

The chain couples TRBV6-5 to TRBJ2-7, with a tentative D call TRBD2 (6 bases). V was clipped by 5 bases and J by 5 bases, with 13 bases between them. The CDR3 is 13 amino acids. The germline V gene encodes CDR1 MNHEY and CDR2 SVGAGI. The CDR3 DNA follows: TGTGCCAGCAGTGGAGGGGTTCGGCACGAGCAGTACTTC. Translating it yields CASSGGVRHEQYF.

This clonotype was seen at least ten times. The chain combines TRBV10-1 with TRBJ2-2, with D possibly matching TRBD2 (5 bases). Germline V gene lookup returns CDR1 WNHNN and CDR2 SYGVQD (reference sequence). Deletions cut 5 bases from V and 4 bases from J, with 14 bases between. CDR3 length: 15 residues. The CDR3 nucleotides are TGCGCCAGCAGTTCGGACTCAGCTGTCACCGGGGAGCTGTTTTTT. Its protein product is CASSSDSAVTGELFF.

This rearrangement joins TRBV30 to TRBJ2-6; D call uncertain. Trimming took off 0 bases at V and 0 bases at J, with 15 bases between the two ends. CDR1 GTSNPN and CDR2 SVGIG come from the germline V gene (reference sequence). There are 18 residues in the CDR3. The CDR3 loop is CAWSVKWSGRSGANVLTF. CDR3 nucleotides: TGTGCCTGGAGTGTAAAGTGGTCGGGCCGCTCTGGGGCCAACGTCCTGACTTTC.

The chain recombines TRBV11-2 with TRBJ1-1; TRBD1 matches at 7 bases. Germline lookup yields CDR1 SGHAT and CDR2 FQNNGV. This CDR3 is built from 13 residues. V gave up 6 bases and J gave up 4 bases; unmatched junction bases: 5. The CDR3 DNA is TGTGCCAGCAGGCGAGCAGGGGGCACTGAAGCTTTCTTT. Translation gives CASRRAGGTEAFF.

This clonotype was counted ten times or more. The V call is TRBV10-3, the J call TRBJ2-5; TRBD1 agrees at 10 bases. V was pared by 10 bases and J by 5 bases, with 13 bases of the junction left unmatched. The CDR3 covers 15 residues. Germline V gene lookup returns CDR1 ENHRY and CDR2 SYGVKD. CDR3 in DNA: TGTGCCAGCAGAGCCGGACAGGGGGGTCGGGAGACCCAGTACTTC. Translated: CASRAGQGGRETQYF.

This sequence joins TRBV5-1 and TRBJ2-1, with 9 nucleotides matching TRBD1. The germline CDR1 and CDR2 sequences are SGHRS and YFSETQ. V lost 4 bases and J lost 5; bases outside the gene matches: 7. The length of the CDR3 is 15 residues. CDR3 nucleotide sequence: TGCGCCAGCAGCCATAGACAGGGGGTCCACAATGAGCAGTTCTTC. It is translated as CASSHRQGVHNEQFF.

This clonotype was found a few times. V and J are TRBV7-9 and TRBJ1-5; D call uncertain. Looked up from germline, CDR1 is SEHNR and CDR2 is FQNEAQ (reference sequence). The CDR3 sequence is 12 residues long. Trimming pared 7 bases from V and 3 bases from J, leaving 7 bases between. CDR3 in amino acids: CASTAANQPQHF. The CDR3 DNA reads TGTGCCAGCACAGCCGCCAATCAGCCCCAGCATTTT.

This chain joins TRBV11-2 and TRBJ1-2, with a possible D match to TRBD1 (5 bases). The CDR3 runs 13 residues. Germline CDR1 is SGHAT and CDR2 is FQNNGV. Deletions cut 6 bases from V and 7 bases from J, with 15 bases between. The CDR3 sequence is CASSPLLRVGYTF. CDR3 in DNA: TGTGCCAGCAGTCCACTACTCAGGGTTGGCTACACCTTC.

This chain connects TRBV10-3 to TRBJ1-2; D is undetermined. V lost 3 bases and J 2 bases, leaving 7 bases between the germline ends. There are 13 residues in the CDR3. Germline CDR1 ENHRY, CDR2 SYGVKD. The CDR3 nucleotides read TGTGCCATCAGTGAACCGCCGAACTATGGCTACACCTTC. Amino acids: CAISEPPNYGYTF.

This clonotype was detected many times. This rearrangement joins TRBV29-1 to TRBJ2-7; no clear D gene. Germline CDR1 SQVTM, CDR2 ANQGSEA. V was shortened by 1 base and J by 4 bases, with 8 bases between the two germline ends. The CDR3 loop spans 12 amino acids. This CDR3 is CSVEGTAYEQYF. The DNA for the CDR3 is TGCAGCGTTGAAGGGACGGCATACGAGCAGTACTTC.

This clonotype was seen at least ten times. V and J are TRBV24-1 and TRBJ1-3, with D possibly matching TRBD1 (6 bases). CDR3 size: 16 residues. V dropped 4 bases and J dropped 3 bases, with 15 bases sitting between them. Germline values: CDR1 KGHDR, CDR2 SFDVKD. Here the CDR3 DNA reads TGTGCCACCAGTGACGAAAAACAGGGAGATGGAAACACCATATATTTT. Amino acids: CATSDEKQGDGNTIYF.

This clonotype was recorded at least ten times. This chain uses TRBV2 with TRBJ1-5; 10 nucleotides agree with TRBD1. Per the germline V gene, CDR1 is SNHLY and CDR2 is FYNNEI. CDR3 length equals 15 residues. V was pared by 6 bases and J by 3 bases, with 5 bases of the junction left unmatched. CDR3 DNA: TGTGCCAGCAGACTGGGACAGGGGAACAATCAGCCCCAGCATTTT. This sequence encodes CASRLGQGNNQPQHF.

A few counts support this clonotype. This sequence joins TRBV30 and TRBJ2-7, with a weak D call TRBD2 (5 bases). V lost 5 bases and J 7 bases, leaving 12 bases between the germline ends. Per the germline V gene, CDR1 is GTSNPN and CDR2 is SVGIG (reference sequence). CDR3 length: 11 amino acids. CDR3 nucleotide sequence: TGTGCCTGGTTGGCCTCGGGGGAGCAGTACTTC. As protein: CAWLASGEQYF.

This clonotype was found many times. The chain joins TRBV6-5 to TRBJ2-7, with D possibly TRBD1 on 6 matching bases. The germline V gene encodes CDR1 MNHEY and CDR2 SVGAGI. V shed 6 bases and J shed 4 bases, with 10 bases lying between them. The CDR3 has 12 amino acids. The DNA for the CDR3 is TGTGCCAGCAGGACACAGGGTTACGAGCAGTACTTC. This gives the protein CASRTQGYEQYF.

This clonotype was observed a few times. Here the CDR3 DNA reads TGCAGCGCGGGGACAGGAATGTGGAACACTGAAGCTTTCTTT. Translating it yields CSAGTGMWNTEAFF. The chain recombines TRBV29-1 with TRBJ1-1, with 8 bases fitting TRBD1. Trimming cost V 7 bases and J 1 base; bases outside gene matches: 8. The CDR3 length is 14 residues. The germline V gene has CDR1 SQVTM and CDR2 ANQGSEA.

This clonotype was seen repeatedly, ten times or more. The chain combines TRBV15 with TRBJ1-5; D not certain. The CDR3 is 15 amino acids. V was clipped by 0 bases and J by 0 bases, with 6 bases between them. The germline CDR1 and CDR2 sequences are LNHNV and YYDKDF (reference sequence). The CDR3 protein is CATSRDLSSNQPQHF. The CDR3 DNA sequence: TGTGCCACCAGCAGAGATTTGAGTAGCAATCAGCCCCAGCATTTT.

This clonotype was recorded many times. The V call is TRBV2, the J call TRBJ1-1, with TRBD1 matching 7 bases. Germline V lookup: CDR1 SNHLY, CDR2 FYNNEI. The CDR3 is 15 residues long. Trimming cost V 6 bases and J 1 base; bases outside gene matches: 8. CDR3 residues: CASRAEGAPNTEAFF. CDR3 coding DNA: TGTGCCAGCAGGGCCGAGGGGGCCCCGAACACTGAAGCTTTCTTT.

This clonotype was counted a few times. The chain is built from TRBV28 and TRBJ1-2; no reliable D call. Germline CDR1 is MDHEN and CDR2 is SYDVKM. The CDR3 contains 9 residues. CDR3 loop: CGEPNGYTF. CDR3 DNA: TGTGGGGAACCTAATGGCTACACCTTC.

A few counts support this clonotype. The CDR3 nucleotides read TGTGCCAGCTCTTTCTACGGCGTCCGAGGCGCTGAAGCTTTCTTT. It specifies CASSFYGVRGAEAFF. The chain has TRBV18 and TRBJ1-1; D remains unclear. The CDR3 is 15 amino acids. V lost 6 bases, J lost 6 bases, and 20 bases lay in between. Germline V lookup: CDR1 KGHSH, CDR2 LQKENI.

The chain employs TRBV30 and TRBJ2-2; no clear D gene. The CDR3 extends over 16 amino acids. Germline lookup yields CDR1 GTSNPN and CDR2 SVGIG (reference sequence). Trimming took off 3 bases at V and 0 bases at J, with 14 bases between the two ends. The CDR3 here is CAWRGRPNANTGELFF. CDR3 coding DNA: TGTGCCTGGAGGGGTCGCCCTAACGCGAACACCGGGGAGCTGTTTTTT.

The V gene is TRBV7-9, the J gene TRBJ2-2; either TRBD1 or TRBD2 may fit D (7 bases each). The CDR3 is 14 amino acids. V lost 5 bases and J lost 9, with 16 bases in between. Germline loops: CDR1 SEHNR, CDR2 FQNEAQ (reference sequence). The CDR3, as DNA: TGTGCCAGCAGCCCCCGGCAGGGGGGGAGGGAGCTGTTTTTT. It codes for CASSPRQGGRELFF.

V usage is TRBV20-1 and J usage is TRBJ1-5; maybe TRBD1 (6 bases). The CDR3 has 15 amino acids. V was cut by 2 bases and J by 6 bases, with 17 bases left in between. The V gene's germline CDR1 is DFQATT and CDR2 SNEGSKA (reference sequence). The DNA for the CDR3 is TGCAGTGCTAGACTACCTAACAGGGTTGGTCAGCCCCAGCATTTT. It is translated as CSARLPNRVGQPQHF.

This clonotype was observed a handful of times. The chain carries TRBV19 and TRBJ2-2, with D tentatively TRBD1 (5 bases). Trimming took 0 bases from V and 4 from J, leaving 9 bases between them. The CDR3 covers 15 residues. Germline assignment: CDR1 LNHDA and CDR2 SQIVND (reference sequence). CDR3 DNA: TGTGCCAGTAGTATAGAGGTCAGGGCCACCGGGGAGCTGTTTTTT. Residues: CASSIEVRATGELFF.

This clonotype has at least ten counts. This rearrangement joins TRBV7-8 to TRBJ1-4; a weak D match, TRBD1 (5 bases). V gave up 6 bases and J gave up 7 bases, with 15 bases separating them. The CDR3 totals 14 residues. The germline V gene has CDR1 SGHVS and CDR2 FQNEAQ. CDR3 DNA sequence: TGTGCCAGCAGTTACCAGGGCTTGCCTGAAAAACTGTTTTTT. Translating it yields CASSYQGLPEKLFF.

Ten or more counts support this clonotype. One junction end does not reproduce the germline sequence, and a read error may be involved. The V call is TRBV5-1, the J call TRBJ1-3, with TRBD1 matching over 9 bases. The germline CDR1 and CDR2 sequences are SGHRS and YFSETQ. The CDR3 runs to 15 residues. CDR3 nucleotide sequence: TGTGCCAGCAGCCCAAGGGACAGGGCAAGCAACACCATATATTTT. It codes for CASSPRDRASNTIYF.